This entry is about one TCR beta chain. Antigen: not known. This entry comes from a study of beta chain features in type 1 diabetes. Without exception, sorted populations had purity beyond 98%. Every bit of the isolated RNA underwent reverse transcription, so sequencing read expressed TCRB transcripts. Produced via immunoSEQ multiplex PCR; TCRdb's table is partial and in-frame only. This repertoire shows around 500,000 clones, 30% found once; its top ten account for around 0.065%. V lost 5 bases and J 5 bases, leaving 6 bases between the germline ends. This CDR3 is built from 11 residues. Germline CDR1 is MGHDK and CDR2 is SYGVNS. Study-wide results and limits: VDJ junctions sequenced from type 1 diabetes patients showed fewer insertions and more deletions. The naive, central memory and Treg TCRB repertoires of patients appeared to be more similar to one another than those of healthy donors.

Specimen: naive CD4+ T cells from blood. The chain combines TRBV25-1 with TRBJ1-2; the D is unclear. The clonotype was recovered from a man younger than 30 in good health. DNA for the CDR3: TGTGCCAGCAGTCTGGGGTATGGCTACACCTTC. Amino acid sequence: CASSLGYGYTF.